This T cell receptor (beta chain) was sequenced for a study of siplizumab effects on memory and regulatory T cells. CDR3 length equals 16 residues. Germline values: CDR1 SEHNR, CDR2 FQNEAQ (reference sequence). Between the trimmed V and J ends, which lost 1 base and 0 bases, there was a span of 10 bases. This table comes from immunoSEQ multiplex PCR, and its TCRdb copy is limited to in-frame clones, with some not included. The data contain about 100,000 clones, 94% of them seen just once; the ten biggest clones take up 1% to 1.5%. V and J are TRBV7-9 and TRBJ1-3; D possibly corresponds to TRBD1 (5 bases). The source material was non-Treg CD4+ T cells sorted from blood. The sequence was obtained from a human donor in good health. CDR3 in amino acids: CASSLGQTFSGNTIYF. The CDR3 nucleotides are TGTGCCAGCAGCTTAGGACAGACTTTCTCTGGAAACACCATATATTTT.